This T cell receptor (beta chain) was sequenced during a study of pediatric ulcerative colitis. Overall study findings and caveats: Compared with controls, ulcerative colitis showed greater blood-rectum clone sharing. Rectal repertoires separated controls, mild-moderate and acute severe colitis. This repertoire reflects total lymphocytes rather than subpopulations like regulatory T cells.

Turning to this clone: The antigen is undetermined.

This CDR3 is built from 13 residues. Germline CDR1 MGHRA, CDR2 YSYEKL. Sequencing depth was up to 500,000 reads per sample. Produced via immunoSEQ multiplex PCR; TCRdb's table is partial and in-frame only. This sample has 45,000 to 75,000 clones; 87% occur once, and the top ten carry approximately 1.5%. The V and J genes are TRBV4-1 and TRBJ2-5; a possible D gene is TRBD1 (5 bases). The end of the DNA fits TRBJ2-7 better, so the J call may be wrong. The specimen was blood. The clonotype originates from a boy between 10 and 17 years old who was a control in a study of pediatric ulcerative colitis. The CDR3 spells CASSQGRANEQYF. In DNA form, the CDR3 reads TGCGCCAGCAGCCAAGGCAGGGCCAACGAGCAGTACTTC.